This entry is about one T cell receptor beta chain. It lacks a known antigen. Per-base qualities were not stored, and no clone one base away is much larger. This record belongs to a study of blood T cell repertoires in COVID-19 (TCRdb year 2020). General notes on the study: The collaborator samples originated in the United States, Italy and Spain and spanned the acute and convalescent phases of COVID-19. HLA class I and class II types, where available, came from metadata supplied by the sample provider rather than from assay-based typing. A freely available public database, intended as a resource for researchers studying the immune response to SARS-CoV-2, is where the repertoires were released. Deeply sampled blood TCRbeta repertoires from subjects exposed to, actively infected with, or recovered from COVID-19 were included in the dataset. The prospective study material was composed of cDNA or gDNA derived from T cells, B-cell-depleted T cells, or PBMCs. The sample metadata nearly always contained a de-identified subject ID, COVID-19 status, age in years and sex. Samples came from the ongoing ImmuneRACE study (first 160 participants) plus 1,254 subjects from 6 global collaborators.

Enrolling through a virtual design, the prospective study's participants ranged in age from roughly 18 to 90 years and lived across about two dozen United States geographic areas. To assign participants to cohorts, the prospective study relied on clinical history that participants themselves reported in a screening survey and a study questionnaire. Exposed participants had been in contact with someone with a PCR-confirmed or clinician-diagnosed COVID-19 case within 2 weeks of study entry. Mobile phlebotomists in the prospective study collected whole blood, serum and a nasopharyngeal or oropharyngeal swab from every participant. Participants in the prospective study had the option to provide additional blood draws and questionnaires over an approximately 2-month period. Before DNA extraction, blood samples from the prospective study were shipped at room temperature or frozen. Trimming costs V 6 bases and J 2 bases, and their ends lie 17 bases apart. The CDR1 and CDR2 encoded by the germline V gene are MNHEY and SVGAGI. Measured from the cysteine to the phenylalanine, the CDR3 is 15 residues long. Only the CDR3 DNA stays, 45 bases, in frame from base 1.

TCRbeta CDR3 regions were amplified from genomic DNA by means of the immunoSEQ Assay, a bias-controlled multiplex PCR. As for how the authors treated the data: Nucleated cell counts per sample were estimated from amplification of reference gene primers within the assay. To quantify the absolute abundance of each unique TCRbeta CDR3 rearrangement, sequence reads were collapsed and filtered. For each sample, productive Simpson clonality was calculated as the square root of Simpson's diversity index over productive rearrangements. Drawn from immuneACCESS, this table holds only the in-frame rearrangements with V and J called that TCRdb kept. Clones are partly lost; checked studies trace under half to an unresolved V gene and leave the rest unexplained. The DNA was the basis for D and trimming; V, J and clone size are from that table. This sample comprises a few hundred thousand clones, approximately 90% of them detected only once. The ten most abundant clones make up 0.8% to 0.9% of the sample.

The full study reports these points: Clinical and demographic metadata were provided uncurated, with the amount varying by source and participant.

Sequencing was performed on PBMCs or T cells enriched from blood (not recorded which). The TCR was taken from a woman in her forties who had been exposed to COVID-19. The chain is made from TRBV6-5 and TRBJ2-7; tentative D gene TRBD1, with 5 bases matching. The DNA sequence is TGTGCCAGCAGGCGGCACAGGTCTATCCCCTACGAGCAGTACTTC. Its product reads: CASRRHRSIPYEQYF.